Listed below are T cell receptor beta chains from one sample, sequenced in a study of cytomegalovirus exposure and HLA in healthy donors. Sequencing used immunoSEQ multiplex PCR; TCRdb keeps in-frame clones, though not all of them. Found here are fewer than 140,000 clones, roughly 77% of them singletons; the top ten hold 2.5%. The source material was PBMCs. These receptors originate from a man between 40 and 49 years old in good health and CMV-seronegative. CDR3s include the opening cysteine and the closing phenylalanine or tryptophan. Fields, in order: D gene, J gene, clone size, V gene, CDR3 length, CDR3 DNA, CDR3 protein. D genes are given only for firm matches. Expanded clones get a size class; other rows say once, few or many, or leave the size out.

D: TRBD1
J: TRBJ1-2
size: NA
V: TRBV7-9
length: 15
DNA: TGTGCCAGCAGCAACCCGGGACAGGGGGCTTTTGGCTACACCTTC
CDR3: CASSNPGQGAFGYTF

D: NA
J: TRBJ1-1
size: NA
V: TRBV6-5
length: 15
DNA: TGTGCCAGCAGTCCTGGCGGTGGGAGGAACACTGAAGCTTTCTTT
CDR3: CASSPGGGRNTEAFF

D: NA
J: TRBJ2-2
size: NA
V: TRBV19
length: 14
DNA: TGTGCCAGTAGTATGCAGACGAACACCGGGGAGCTGTTTTTT
CDR3: CASSMQTNTGELFF

D: TRBD1
J: TRBJ1-4
size: few
V: TRBV5-1
length: 14
DNA: TGCGCCAGCAGCTTAGGGACAGCCAATGAAAAACTGTTTTTT
CDR3: CASSLGTANEKLFF

D: TRBD1
J: TRBJ1-2
size: NA
V: TRBV14
length: 13
DNA: TGTGCCAGCAGCCACAGGGGGCCAAATGGCTACACCTTC
CDR3: CASSHRGPNGYTF

D: NA
J: TRBJ2-7
size: NA
V: TRBV10-3
length: 14
DNA: TGTGCCATCAGTGTTCGGGCTAGCGAGGCCGAGCAGTACTTC
CDR3: CAISVRASEAEQYF

D: TRBD1
J: TRBJ2-3
size: few
V: TRBV23-1
length: 14
DNA: TGCGCCATAAAGACAGGGGAGAGAGCAGATACGCAGTATTTT
CDR3: CAIKTGERADTQYF

D: TRBD1
J: TRBJ1-6
size: once
V: TRBV7-3
length: 14
DNA: TGTGCCAGCAGCCAACAGGGGGCTGGGTCACCCCTCCACTTT
CDR3: CASSQQGAGSPLHF

D: NA
J: TRBJ2-3
size: NA
V: TRBV5-1
length: 14
DNA: TGCGCCAGCAGCCTGGACCTAAGCACAGATACGCAGTATTTT
CDR3: CASSLDLSTDTQYF

D: TRBD2
J: TRBJ2-1
size: NA
V: TRBV4-1
length: 15
DNA: TGCGCCAGCAGCCCTAGCGGGGGGGCCCAAGGTGAGCAGTTCTTC
CDR3: CASSPSGGAQGEQFF

D: NA
J: TRBJ2-7
size: NA
V: TRBV7-2
length: 15
DNA: TGTGCCAGCACGAAGACTCCCCCGGGCTCCTACGAGCAGTACTTC
CDR3: CASTKTPPGSYEQYF

D: TRBD2
J: TRBJ2-3
size: NA
V: TRBV27
length: 15
DNA: TGTGCCAGCGGGCCTAGCGGGGGGGCGGCAGATACGCAGTATTTT
CDR3: CASGPSGGAADTQYF

D: TRBD2
J: TRBJ2-7
size: NA
V: TRBV5-1
length: 13
DNA: TGCGCCAGCAGCTGGGACTACCAATACGAGCAGTACTTC
CDR3: CASSWDYQYEQYF

D: NA
J: TRBJ2-7
size: NA
V: TRBV19
length: 14
DNA: TGTGCCAGTAGTATCTCAAGGGGTCGGTACGAGCAGTACTTC
CDR3: CASSISRGRYEQYF

D: NA
J: TRBJ2-1
size: NA
V: TRBV5-6
length: 14
DNA: TGTGCCAGCAGCTTCCTCCGCTCCTACAATGAGCAGTTCTTC
CDR3: CASSFLRSYNEQFF

D: TRBD1
J: TRBJ1-1
size: once
V: TRBV5-1
length: 12
DNA: TGCGCCAGCAGCAAGAGACAGGGACAAGCTTTCTTT
CDR3: CASSKRQGQAFF

D: NA
J: TRBJ1-4
size: NA
V: TRBV6-1
length: 15
DNA: TGTGCCAGCAGTCGCGGGCCAGGTACGGATGAAAAACTGTTTTTT
CDR3: CASSRGPGTDEKLFF

D: NA
J: TRBJ1-2
size: once
V: TRBV4-1
length: 14
DNA: TGCGCCAGCAGCCAAACCCCCGAGGGGAGGCGCTACACCTTC
CDR3: CASSQTPEGRRYTF

D: TRBD2
J: TRBJ2-7
size: NA
V: TRBV11-2
length: 16
DNA: TGTGCCAGCAGCTTGGCTAGCGGGGGGCCTACCTACAAGCAGTACTTC
CDR3: CASSLASGGPTYKQYF

D: NA
J: TRBJ2-3
size: NA
V: TRBV7-2
length: 16
DNA: TGTGCCAGCAGTGTAGCCGGGACTGCTAGCACAGATACGCAGTATTTT
CDR3: CASSVAGTASTDTQYF

D: NA
J: TRBJ2-5
size: NA
V: TRBV7-3
length: 13
DNA: TGTGCCAGCAGCAACAACGACAGGGAGACCCAGTACTTC
CDR3: CASSNNDRETQYF

D: TRBD1
J: TRBJ1-2
size: few
V: TRBV18
length: 15
DNA: TGTGCCAGCCTTCCGGGGGACAGGGTCCCCTATGGCTACACCTTC
CDR3: CASLPGDRVPYGYTF

D: TRBD2
J: TRBJ2-3
size: NA
V: TRBV9
length: 16
DNA: TGTGCCAGCAGCACCCGACTAGCGGGGGAACCAGATACGCAGTATTTT
CDR3: CASSTRLAGEPDTQYF

D: TRBD1
J: TRBJ2-1
size: NA
V: TRBV7-2
length: 15
DNA: TGTGCCAGCAGCTTAGGCGCAGGGGGCAACAATGAGCAGTTCTTC
CDR3: CASSLGAGGNNEQFF

D: TRBD2
J: TRBJ2-3
size: NA
V: TRBV7-8
length: 17
DNA: TGTGCCAGCAGCTCCAGAAGCCTAGCGGGGGCAACAGATACGCAGTATTTT
CDR3: CASSSRSLAGATDTQYF

D: TRBD1
J: TRBJ1-1
size: NA
V: TRBV19
length: 13
DNA: TGTGCATCTACTTGGACAGGGGCCAATGAAGCTTTCTTT
CDR3: CASTWTGANEAFF

D: NA
J: TRBJ2-7
size: NA
V: TRBV10-1
length: 13
DNA: TGCGCCAGCAGCGTCCGTGCGAGGGACGAGCAGTACTTC
CDR3: CASSVRARDEQYF

D: NA
J: TRBJ1-1
size: few
V: TRBV5-1
length: 13
DNA: TGCGCCAGCAGCTGGGACATTAACACTGAAGCTTTCTTT
CDR3: CASSWDINTEAFF

D: NA
J: TRBJ2-2
size: NA
V: TRBV19
length: 14
DNA: TGTGCCAGTAGGAGGACAGAGAACACCGGGGAGCTGTTTTTT
CDR3: CASRRTENTGELFF

D: NA
J: TRBJ2-6
size: NA
V: TRBV7-2
length: 14
DNA: TGTGCCATGAGAGCGATGCCTGGGGCCAACGTCCTGACTTTC
CDR3: CAMRAMPGANVLTF

D: NA
J: TRBJ1-1
size: few
V: TRBV19
length: 15
DNA: TGTGCCAGTAGTATAGTGAACAGTTTGAACACTGAAGCTTTCTTT
CDR3: CASSIVNSLNTEAFF

D: NA
J: TRBJ2-6
size: NA
V: TRBV5-1
length: 16
DNA: TGCGCCAGCAGCTGGGGCTCGGGCTCTGGGGCCAACGTCCTGACTTTC
CDR3: CASSWGSGSGANVLTF

D: TRBD1
J: TRBJ2-7
size: NA
V: TRBV18
length: 15
DNA: TGTGCCAGCTCACCACCGGCGACAGGGTCCTACGAGCAGTACTTC
CDR3: CASSPPATGSYEQYF

D: NA
J: TRBJ1-5
size: NA
V: TRBV2
length: 15
DNA: TGTGCCAGCAGTAACCAGGGTGGGTTTTATCAGCCCCAGCATTTT
CDR3: CASSNQGGFYQPQHF